This paragraph reports one T cell receptor (beta chain). Its recognized antigen is unknown. Per-base quality was not reported, and no clone a single base away is much larger than it. This record belongs to a study of blood T cell repertoires in COVID-19 (dated by TCRdb to about 2020). Regarding the complete study: Collaborator samples came from the United States, Italy and Spain and covered acute and convalescent phases of COVID-19. The repertoires were released in a freely available public database meant as a resource for research on the immune response to SARS-CoV-2. A de-identified subject ID, COVID-19 status, age in years and sex were almost always included in the sample metadata. Subjects who had been exposed to COVID-19, were actively infected with it, or had recovered from it provided the deeply sampled blood TCRbeta repertoires that made up the dataset. Samples were obtained from the ongoing ImmuneRACE study (first 160 participants) and from 950 to 1,500 subjects provided by 6 global collaborators. Where available, HLA class I and class II types were obtained from metadata supplied by the sample provider rather than from assay-based typing. The prospective study material was composed of cDNA or gDNA derived from T cells, B-cell-depleted T cells, or PBMCs.

Trimming takes 2 bases off V and 7 bases off J; junction bases not matched to a gene: 7. As encoded in the germline V gene, CDR1 is SGHRS while CDR2 is YFSETQ. The CDR3 covers 16 residues, taking in both the cysteine and the phenylalanine. The retained sequence is limited to the CDR3, 48 bases, with the frame set at the first base. Study-wide findings and limitations: The quantity of clinical and demographic metadata differed by source and by participant and was supplied without curation.

TCRbeta CDR3 regions were amplified from genomic DNA by means of the immunoSEQ Assay, a bias-controlled multiplex PCR. In the authors' own workflow: The number of nucleated cells in each sample was estimated by amplification of reference gene primers within the assay. Sequence reads were collapsed and filtered to measure the absolute abundance of every unique TCRbeta CDR3 rearrangement. For each sample, productive Simpson clonality was calculated as the square root of Simpson's diversity index over productive rearrangements. TCRdb stores this immuneACCESS table with in-frame sequences only. Part of the clones is absent; in the studies checked, under half of the shortfall reflects unresolved V genes, and no reason is known for the rest. Clone size and V and J calls were adopted from that table, with D and trimming inferred from the DNA. A total of tens of thousands of clones appear in this sample, 90% of them only once. The ten largest clones take up around 0.8% of the sample.

Whole blood was collected in K2EDTA tubes by collaborating institutions according to the institutions' own protocols. For TCRbeta analysis, collaborators shipped samples as frozen whole blood, isolated PBMCs, or DNA extracted from either of those sample types. Recombination joined TRBV5-1 with TRBJ1-4; the central 11 bases match TRBD1. This TCR came from a woman of 80 years or more with acute or convalescent COVID-19. The specimen was peripheral blood. This receptor carries the CDR3 CASSLGQGAVGEKLFF. The nucleotides read TGCGCCAGCAGCTTAGGACAGGGGGCGGTCGGTGAAAAACTGTTTTTT.